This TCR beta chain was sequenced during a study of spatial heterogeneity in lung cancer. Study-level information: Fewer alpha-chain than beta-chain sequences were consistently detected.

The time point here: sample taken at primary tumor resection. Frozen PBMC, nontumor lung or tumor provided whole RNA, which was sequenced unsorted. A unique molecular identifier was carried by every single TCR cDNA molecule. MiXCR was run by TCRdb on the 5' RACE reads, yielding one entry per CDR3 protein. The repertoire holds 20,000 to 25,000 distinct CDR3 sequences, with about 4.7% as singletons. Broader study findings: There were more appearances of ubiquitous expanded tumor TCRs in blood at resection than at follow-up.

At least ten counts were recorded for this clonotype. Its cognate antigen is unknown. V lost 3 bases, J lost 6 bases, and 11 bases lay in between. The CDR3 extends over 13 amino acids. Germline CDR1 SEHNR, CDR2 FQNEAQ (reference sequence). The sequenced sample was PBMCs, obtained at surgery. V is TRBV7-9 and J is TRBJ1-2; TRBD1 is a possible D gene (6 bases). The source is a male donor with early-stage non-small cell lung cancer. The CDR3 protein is CASSFHRADGYTF. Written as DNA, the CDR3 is TGTGCCAGCAGCTTTCACAGGGCGGATGGCTACACCTTC.